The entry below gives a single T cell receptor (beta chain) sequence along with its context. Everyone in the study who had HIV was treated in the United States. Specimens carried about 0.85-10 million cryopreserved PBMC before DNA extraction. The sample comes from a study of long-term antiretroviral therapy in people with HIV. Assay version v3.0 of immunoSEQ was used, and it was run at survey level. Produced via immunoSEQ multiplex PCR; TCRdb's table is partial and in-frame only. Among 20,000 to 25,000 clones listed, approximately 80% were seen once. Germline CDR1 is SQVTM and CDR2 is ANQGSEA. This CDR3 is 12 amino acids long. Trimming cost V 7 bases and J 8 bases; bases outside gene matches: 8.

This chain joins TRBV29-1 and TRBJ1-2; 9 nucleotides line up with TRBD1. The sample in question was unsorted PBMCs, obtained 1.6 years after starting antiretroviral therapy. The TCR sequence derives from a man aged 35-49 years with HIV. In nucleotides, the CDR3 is TGCAGCGATACAACAGGGGGCCACGGCTACACCTTC. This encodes CSDTTGGHGYTF.